This T cell receptor beta chain was sequenced during a study of blood T cell repertoires in COVID-19. Overall study context: COVID-19 samples, acute and convalescent, were from the United States, Italy and Spain. T cells, B-cell-depleted T cells, or PBMCs provided the cDNA or gDNA that served as material.

Per the original methods: Estimates of nucleated cell counts were drawn from the amplification of reference gene primers. TCRdb's table, derived via immunoSEQ multiplex PCR, lists solely in-frame clones and lacks some. Clone size and V and J calls were adopted from that table, with D and trimming inferred from the DNA. The sample has a few hundred thousand clones, around 90% seen once; the top ten hold about 5%. V was trimmed by 0 bases and J by 6 bases, leaving 9 bases between them. In germline, CDR1 is MNHEY, CDR2 SVGAGI. The CDR3 totals 15 residues. The origin of this receptor is a man younger than 45 who had recovered from COVID-19. The chain uses TRBV6-5 and TRBJ1-6; weak D call: TRBD1 (6 bases). Sequencing input: PBMCs or T cells enriched from blood (not recorded which). DNA of the CDR3: TGTGCCAGCAGTTACTCTGGACAGCTTAATTCACCCCTCCACTTT. Its protein product is CASSYSGQLNSPLHF.